Listed below are T cell receptor beta chains from one sample, sequenced in a study of T cells in Graves' hyperthyroidism and ophthalmopathy. TCRdb ran MiXCR on the multiplex PCR reads and lists one entry per CDR3 protein. The data contain hundreds of thousands of distinct CDR3 sequences, less than 15% of them singletons. The sequenced sample consisted of blood. The receptors originated from a woman aged 18-29 years with Graves' hyperthyroidism. Both conserved end residues are part of each CDR3.

v_call,cdr3_aa
TRBV6-2/TRBV6-3,CASSYSPHTDEQFF
TRBV20-1,CSARPGQMNTEAFF
TRBV20-1,CSAREYGVAGDYEQYF
TRBV27,CATHPGWGDTQYF
TRBV15,CATSRDKPIDLNSPLHF
TRBV6-2/TRBV6-3,CASSYQSSYNEQFF
TRBV20-1,CSARIQGIAYEQYF
TRBV2,CASSEALHYTDTNTGELFF
TRBV20-1,CSAPPLAGGMKFF
TRBV27,CASSLIGGSNQPQHF
TRBV6-1,CASSDSNDRSDSPLHF
TRBV19,CASSIPLGTGKTEAGGYTF
TRBV13,CASSSPGQSFYGYTF
TRBV12-3/TRBV12-4,CASSGNRGEDGELFF
TRBV29-1,CSGVIDTQYF
TRBV5-6,CASSLNVDRRTNEKLFF
TRBV20-1,CSARASGRMYTGELFF
TRBV7-9,CASRKENYEQYF
TRBV11-1,CASSLAGGVGEQFF
TRBV7-9,CASSPPGPGGGYHNEQFF
TRBV5-6,CASSSTGGQYQPQHF
TRBV2,CASAGTFLRGEQFF
TRBV28,CASTPWGQGAPEQYF
TRBV4-1,CASSFLSVSNQPQHF
TRBV20-1,CSASPTSSGANVLTF
TRBV12-3/TRBV12-4,CASSSHRREAVVNF
TRBV6-1,CASSFSSGTSSYEQYF
TRBV7-3,CASSSQGALNTEAFF
TRBV20-1,CSARKVGQDYGYTF
TRBV27,CASKGPSEAYEQYF
TRBV19,CASKNFQGTQPQHF
TRBV18,CASSPTGSSYEQYF
TRBV7-9,CAGSELAAANEQFF
TRBV3-1,CASSQDRLAGGTYNEQFF
TRBV6-2/TRBV6-3,CASSRADSPLGNTIYF
TRBV27,CASSCYIPEEETQYF
TRBV7-9,CASSRSGFREKLFF
TRBV20-1,CSAPFGIYEQYF
TRBV29-1,CSADRRNTEAFF
TRBV7-3,CASSSLALIAGYKNEQFF
TRBV28,CASSLERRAGEQYF
TRBV7-2,CASSLWSVQETQYF
TRBV29-1,CSVEDPRGHLYGYTF
TRBV28,CASSLEVDPVREQFF
TRBV3-1,CASSQVLPTSGRYEQYF
TRBV19,CASSFSGGGNQPQHF
TRBV6-1,CASSESLGAGELFF
TRBV5-1,CASSRANGREETQYF
TRBV24-1,CATSDSVGAGTQYF
TRBV20-1,CSALGQNGEKLFF
TRBV11-1,CASSLSWGARTEAFF
TRBV24-1,CATSDGTGKMSHQPQHF
TRBV5-1,CASSLKGDPYEQYF
TRBV18,CASSPGNGKETQYF
TRBV15,CATSRVEGQGGQPQHF
TRBV19,CASRGPPYNEQFF
TRBV2,CASLRDSNTEAFF
TRBV7-9,CASSSGGLRSYNEQFF
TRBV7-9,CASLRQGTSEQYF